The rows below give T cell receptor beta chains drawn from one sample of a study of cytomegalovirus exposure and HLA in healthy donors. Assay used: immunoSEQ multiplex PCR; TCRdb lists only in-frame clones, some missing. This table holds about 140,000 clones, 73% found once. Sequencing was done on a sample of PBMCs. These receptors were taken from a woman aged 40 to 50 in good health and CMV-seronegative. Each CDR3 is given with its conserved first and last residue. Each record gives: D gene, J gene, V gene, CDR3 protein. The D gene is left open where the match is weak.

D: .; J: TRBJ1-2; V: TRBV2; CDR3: CASSDAGFDRGYGYTF
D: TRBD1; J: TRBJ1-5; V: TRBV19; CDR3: CASSRQTGFNQPQHF
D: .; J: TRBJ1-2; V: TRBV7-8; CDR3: CASSPRTGVQGYTF
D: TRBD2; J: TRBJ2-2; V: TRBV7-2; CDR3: CASSPGTSGGTGELFF
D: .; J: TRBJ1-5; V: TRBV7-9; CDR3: CSSSLQGGQPQHF
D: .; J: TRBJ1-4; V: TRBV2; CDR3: CASRLGEGGEKLFF
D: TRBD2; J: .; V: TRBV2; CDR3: CASGAGGVYEQYF
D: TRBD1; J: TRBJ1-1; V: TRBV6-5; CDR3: CASRTGSRSLAAFF
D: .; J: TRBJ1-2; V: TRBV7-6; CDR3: CASSSLTVGLRDYGYTF
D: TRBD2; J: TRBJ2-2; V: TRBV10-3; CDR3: CAISGLAGGPAGELFF
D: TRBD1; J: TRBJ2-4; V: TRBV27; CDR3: CASSLAGTGKNIQYF
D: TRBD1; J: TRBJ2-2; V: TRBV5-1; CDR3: CASSYGQGGTGELFF
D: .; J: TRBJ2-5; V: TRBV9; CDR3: CASSVEAARRQETQYF
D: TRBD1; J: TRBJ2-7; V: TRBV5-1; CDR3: CASSPGLTGPPYEQYF
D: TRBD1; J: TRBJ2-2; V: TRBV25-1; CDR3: CASRPGTGDAGELFF
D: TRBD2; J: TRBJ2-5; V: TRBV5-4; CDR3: CASRQRGGHETQYF
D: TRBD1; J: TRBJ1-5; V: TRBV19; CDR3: CASSSWTGVTQPQHF
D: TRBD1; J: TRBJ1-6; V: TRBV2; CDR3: CASRKRQGNSPLHF
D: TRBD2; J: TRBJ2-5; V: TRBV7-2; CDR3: CASSRLAGTETQYF
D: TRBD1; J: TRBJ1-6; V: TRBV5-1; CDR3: CASSLGGGPDNSPLHF
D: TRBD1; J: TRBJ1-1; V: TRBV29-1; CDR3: CSVRTGQNTEAFF
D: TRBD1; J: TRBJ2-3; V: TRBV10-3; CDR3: CAIRGQGLRGTDTQYF
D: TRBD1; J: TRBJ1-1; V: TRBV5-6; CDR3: CASSQQGASTEAFF
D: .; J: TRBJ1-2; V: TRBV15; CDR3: CATSSIRGGYGYTF
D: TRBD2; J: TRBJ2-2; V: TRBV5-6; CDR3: CASSFRLAGITGELFF
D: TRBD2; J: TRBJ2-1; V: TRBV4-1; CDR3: CASSLPGLAGDNEQFF
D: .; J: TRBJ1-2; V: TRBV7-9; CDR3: CASSLGGYGYTF
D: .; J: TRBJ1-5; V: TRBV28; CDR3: CASSSGRSGSNQPQHF
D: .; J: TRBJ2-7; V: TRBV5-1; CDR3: CASSLALRDEQYF
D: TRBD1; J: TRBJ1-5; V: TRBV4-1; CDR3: CASSQEDRALNQPQHF
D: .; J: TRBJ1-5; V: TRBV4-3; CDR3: CASSPEAGASNQPQHF
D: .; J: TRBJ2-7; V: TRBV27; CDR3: CASSEDGVREQYF
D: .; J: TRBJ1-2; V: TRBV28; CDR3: CASSSRLYGYTF
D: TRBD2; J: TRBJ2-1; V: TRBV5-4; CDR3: CASSSRAGGESYNEQFF
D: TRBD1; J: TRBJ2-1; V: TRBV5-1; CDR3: CASKNFLEGADGEQFF
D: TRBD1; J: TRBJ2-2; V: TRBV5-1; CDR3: CASSPRTGGANTGELFF
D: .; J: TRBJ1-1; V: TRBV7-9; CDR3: CASSFTRALGVNTEAFF
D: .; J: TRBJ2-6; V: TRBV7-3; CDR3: CASSLTASVVVSGANVLTF
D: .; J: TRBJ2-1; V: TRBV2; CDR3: CASSFQGYNEQFF
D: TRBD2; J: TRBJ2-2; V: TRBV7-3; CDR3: CASSHTPGGGADTGELFF
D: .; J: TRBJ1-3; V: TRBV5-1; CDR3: CASSPVNSGNTIYF
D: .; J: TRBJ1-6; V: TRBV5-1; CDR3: CASSFGSGNDRDSPLHF
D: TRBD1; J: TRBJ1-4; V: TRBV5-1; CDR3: CASSSDKTGQNNEKLFF
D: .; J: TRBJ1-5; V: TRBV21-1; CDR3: CASSIIGTGTSNQPQHF
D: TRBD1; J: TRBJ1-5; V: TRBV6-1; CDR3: CASGQGADQPQHF
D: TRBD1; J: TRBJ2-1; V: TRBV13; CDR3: CASSFGTGVHEQFF
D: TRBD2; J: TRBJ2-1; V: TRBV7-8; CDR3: CASRKTSGGASNEQFF
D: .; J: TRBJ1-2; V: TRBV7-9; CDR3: CSSSLEQGGYTF
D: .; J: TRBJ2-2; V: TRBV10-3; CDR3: CAIRKNKDTGELFF
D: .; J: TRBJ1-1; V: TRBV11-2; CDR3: CASSLDFVGRNTEAFF
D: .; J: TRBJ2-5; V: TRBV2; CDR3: CASAGQSQETQYF
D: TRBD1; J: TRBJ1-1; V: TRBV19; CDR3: CASIRPSGGPNTEAFF